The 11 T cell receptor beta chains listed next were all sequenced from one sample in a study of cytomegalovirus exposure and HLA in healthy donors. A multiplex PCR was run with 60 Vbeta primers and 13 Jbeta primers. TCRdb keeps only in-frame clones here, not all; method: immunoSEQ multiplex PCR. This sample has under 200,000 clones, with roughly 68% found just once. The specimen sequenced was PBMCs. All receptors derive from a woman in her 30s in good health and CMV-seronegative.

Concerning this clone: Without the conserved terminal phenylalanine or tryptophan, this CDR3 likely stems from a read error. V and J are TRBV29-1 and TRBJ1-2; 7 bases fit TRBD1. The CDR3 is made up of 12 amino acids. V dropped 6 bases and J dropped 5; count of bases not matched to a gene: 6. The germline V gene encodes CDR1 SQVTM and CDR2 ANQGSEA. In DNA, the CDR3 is TGCAGCGTAAGGGACAGTACATATGGCTACACCCTC. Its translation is CSVRDSTYGYTL.

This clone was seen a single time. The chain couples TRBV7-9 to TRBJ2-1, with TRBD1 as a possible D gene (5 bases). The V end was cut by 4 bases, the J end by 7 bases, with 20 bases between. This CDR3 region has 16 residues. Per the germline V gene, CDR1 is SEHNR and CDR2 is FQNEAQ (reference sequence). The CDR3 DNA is TGTGCCAGCAGCTCGATAAGGGCAGGGTCTTGGAATGAGCAGTTCTTC. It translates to CASSSIRAGSWNEQFF.

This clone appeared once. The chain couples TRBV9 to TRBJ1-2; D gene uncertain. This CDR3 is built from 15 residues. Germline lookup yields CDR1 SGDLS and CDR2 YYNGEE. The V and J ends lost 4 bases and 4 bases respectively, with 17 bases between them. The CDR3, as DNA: TGTGCCAGCAGCCTAACTTCAGGCGCACGCTATGGCTACACCTTC. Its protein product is CASSLTSGARYGYTF.

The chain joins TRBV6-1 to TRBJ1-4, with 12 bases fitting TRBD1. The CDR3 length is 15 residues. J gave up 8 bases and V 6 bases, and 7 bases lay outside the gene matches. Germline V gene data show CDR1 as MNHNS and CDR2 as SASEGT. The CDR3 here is CASRYGTGGTEKLFF. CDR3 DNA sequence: TGTGCCAGCAGGTACGGGACAGGGGGCACGGAAAAACTGTTTTTT.

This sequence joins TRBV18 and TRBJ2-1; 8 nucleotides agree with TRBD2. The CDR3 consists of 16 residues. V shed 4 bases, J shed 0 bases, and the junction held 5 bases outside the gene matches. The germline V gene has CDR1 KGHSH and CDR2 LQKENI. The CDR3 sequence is CASSRVAGRSYNEQFF. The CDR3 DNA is TGTGCCAGCTCACGCGTAGCGGGACGCTCCTACAATGAGCAGTTCTTC. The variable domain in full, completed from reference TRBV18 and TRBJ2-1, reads NAGVMQNPRHLVRRRGQEARLRCSPMKGHSHVYWYRQLPEEGLKFMVYLQKENIIDESGMPKERFSAEFPKEGPSILRIQQVVRGDSAAYFCASSRVAGRSYNEQFFGPGTRLTVL.

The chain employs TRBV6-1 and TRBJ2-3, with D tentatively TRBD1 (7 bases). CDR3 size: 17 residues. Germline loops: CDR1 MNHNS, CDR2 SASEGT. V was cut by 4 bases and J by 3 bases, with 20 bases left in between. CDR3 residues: CASSGVRMTGTTDTQYF. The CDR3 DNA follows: TGTGCCAGCAGTGGTGTTAGGATGACAGGGACTACAGATACGCAGTATTTT.

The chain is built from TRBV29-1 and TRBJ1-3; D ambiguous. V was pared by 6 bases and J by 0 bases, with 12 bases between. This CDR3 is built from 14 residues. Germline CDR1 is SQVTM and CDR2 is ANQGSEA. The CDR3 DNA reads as TGCAGCGTCGCAGGCCTAAACTCTGGAAACACCATATATTTT. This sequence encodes CSVAGLNSGNTIYF.

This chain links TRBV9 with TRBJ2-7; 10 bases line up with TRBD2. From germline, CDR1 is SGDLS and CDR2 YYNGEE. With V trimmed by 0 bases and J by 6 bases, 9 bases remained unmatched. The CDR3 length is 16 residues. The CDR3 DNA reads TGTGCCAGCAGCGTAGGGCACGCTAGCGGGAGATCCGAGCAGTACTTC. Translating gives CASSVGHASGRSEQYF.

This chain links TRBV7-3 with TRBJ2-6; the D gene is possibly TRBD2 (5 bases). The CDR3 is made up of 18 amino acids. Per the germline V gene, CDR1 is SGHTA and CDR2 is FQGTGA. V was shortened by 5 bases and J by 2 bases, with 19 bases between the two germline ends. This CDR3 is CASSHWVASLPGANVLTF. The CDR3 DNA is TGTGCCAGCAGCCACTGGGTGGCTAGCCTTCCTGGGGCCAACGTCCTGACTTTC.

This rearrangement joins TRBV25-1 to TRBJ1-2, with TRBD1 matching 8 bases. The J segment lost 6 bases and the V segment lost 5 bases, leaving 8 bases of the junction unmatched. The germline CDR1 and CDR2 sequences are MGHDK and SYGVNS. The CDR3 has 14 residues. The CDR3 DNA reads TGTGCCAGCAGTCTCCGGACAGGGAGGGATGGCTACACCTTC. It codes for CASSLRTGRDGYTF.

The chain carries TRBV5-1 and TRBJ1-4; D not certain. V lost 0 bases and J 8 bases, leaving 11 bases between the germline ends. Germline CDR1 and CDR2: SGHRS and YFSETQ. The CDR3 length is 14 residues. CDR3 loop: CASSLAAGFEKLFF. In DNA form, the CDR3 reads TGCGCCAGCAGCTTGGCTGCGGGGTTCGAAAAACTGTTTTTT.